The next 10 T cell receptor beta chains were all read from a single sample in a study of CD4 T cells in relation to SARS-CoV-2 and coronaviruses. The antigens these receptors bind are not known. Profiling relied on immunoSEQ multiplex PCR, and the TCRdb table lists in-frame clones only, not all of them. The repertoire holds some 21,000 clones, 65% to 80% seen once, with roughly 14% in the top ten. CD4+ T cells from unexposed donors were obtained before the COVID-19 pandemic (2011-2018). The cells were cultured for under twelve days before CD4+ T cells were isolated. Material for sequencing was CD4+ T cells from PBMCs, cultured in vitro. Every receptor here comes from a human donor in good health.

The chain recombines TRBV3-1 (or the pseudogene TRBV3-2) with TRBJ2-2; 7 positions match TRBD1. The germline gives CDR1 LGHDT, CDR2 YNNKEL (reference sequence). Unmatched junction bases numbered 7, after V lost 10 bases and J lost 2 bases. This CDR3 comprises 14 residues. The CDR3 DNA reads TGTGCCACCAGGACAGGTGGAAACACCGGGGAGCTGTTTTTT. It is translated as CATRTGGNTGELFF.

This chain joins TRBV5-1 and TRBJ2-2; a weak D match, TRBD2 (5 bases). Trimming cost V 0 bases and J 4 bases, with 7 bases left between them. This CDR3 is 14 amino acids long. Germline loops: CDR1 SGHRS, CDR2 YFSETQ. The chain's CDR3 is CASSLGGSTGELFF. The CDR3 coding sequence is TGCGCCAGCAGCTTGGGAGGGTCCACCGGGGAGCTGTTTTTT.

The V and J genes are TRBV27 and TRBJ1-2, with 9 bases matching TRBD1. This CDR3 has 14 amino acids. Per the germline V gene, CDR1 is MNHEY and CDR2 is SMNVEV (reference sequence). J gave up 4 bases and V 4 bases, and 4 bases lay outside the gene matches. CDR3 coding DNA: TGTGCCAGCAGTTCCCTGACAGGGGGCTATGGCTACACCTTC. Protein sequence: CASSSLTGGYGYTF.

This chain uses TRBV7-6 with TRBJ1-1, with 10 bases aligning to TRBD1. The CDR3 covers 14 residues. Looked up from germline, CDR1 is SGHVS and CDR2 is FNYEAQ. The J segment lost 5 bases and the V segment lost 8 bases, leaving 8 bases of the junction unmatched. CDR3 protein: CASSDRGRGTEAFF. CDR3 in DNA: TGTGCCAGCTCTGACAGGGGGCGCGGGACTGAAGCTTTCTTT.

The rearrangement uses TRBV19 and TRBJ2-1; D perhaps matches TRBD2 (5 bases). Germline V gives CDR1 LNHDA, CDR2 SQIVND (reference sequence). The CDR3 runs 13 residues. Trimming removed 5 bases from V and 5 bases from J, with 10 bases in between. This CDR3 reads CASSPLADNEQFF. CDR3 coding DNA: TGTGCCAGTAGTCCTCTAGCCGACAATGAGCAGTTCTTC.

This sequence joins TRBV5-1 and TRBJ2-3, with D unresolved. V was shortened by 4 bases and J by 3 bases, with 15 bases between the two germline ends. Germline-derived CDR1 and CDR2 are SGHRS and YFSETQ. The CDR3 sequence is 15 residues long. The CDR3 loop reads CASSVSGPRTDTQYF. CDR3 nucleotide sequence: TGCGCCAGCAGCGTTAGTGGTCCCCGGACAGATACGCAGTATTTT. Together with reference TRBV5-1 and TRBJ2-3, the CDR3 gives the full variable domain: KAGVTQTPRYLIKTRGQQVTLSCSPISGHRSVSWYQQTPGQGLQFLFEYFSETQRNKGNFPGRFSGRQFSNSRSEMNVSTLELGDSALYLCASSVSGPRTDTQYFGPGTRLTVL.

The chain links TRBV27 to TRBJ1-5; D perhaps matches TRBD1 (5 bases). This CDR3 spans 13 amino acids. V lost 4 bases, J lost 2 bases, and 6 bases lay in between. CDR1 and CDR2 (germline): MNHEY, SMNVEV (reference sequence). The DNA of the CDR3 is TGTGCCAGCAGTTGGGGCCGCAATCAGCCCCAGCATTTT. Its protein product is CASSWGRNQPQHF.

The rearrangement links TRBV2 to TRBJ1-4; D unclear. The CDR3 has 14 amino acids. Trimming took 2 bases from V and 4 from J, leaving 8 bases between them. The germline V gene has CDR1 SNHLY and CDR2 FYNNEI. CDR3 sequence reads: CASSEYGNNEKLFF. As DNA, the CDR3 is TGTGCCAGCAGTGAATACGGGAATAATGAAAAACTGTTTTTT.

V gene TRBV11-3 combines with J gene TRBJ2-1; TRBD1 matches 8 bases. The CDR3 is made up of 15 amino acids. Germline V gene sequence: CDR1 SGHNT, CDR2 YENEEA. J lost 6 bases, V lost 4 bases, and 8 bases had no gene match. CDR3 residues: CASSSGQGWGNEQFF. CDR3 DNA sequence: TGTGCCAGCAGCTCCGGACAGGGTTGGGGCAATGAGCAGTTCTTC.

This clone was observed a single time. V gene TRBV6-1 combines with J gene TRBJ1-2; D possibly corresponds to TRBD1 (5 bases). Germline V gives CDR1 MNHNS, CDR2 SASEGT. Trimming pared 6 bases from V and 1 base from J, leaving 15 bases between. The CDR3 runs 15 residues. CDR3 DNA sequence: TGTGCCAGCAGCAATGGGGCAGTGAGTAACTATGGCTACACCTTC. Translating gives CASSNGAVSNYGYTF.